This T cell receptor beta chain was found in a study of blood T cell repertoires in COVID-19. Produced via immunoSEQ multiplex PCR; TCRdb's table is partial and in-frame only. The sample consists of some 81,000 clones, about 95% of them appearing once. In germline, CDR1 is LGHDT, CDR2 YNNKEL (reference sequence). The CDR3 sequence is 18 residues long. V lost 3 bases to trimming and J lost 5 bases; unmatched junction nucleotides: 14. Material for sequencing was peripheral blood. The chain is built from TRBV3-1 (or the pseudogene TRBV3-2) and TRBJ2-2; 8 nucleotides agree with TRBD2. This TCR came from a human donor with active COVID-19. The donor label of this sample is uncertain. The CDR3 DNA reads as TGTGCCAGCAGCCACACGCGAGCAAGCGGGAGAGGGACCGGGGAGCTGTTTTTT. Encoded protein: CASSHTRASGRGTGELFF.